A selection of T cell receptor beta chains follows, all from one sample in a study of cytomegalovirus exposure and HLA in healthy donors. The assay was immunoSEQ multiplex PCR, and TCRdb's table has in-frame clones only and misses some. The sample lists roughly 120,000 clones, 77% occurring once. Sequenced input: PBMCs. These receptors were obtained from a woman aged 40-49 years in good health and CMV-seropositive. CDR3s include the opening cysteine and the closing phenylalanine or tryptophan. D genes are given only for firm matches. Expanded clones are given a class, and other clones once, few, many or no size at all.

d_call	v_call	clone_size	j_call	cdr3_nt	cdr3_aa
.	TRBV19	.	TRBJ1-4	TGTGCCAGTAGTTGGGGCAGGGGAGATGAAAAACTGTTTTTT	CASSWGRGDEKLFF
TRBD1	TRBV28	.	TRBJ1-1	TGTGCCAGCAGCCCAGCGGACAGGGCCTCGAACACTGAAGCTTTCTTT	CASSPADRASNTEAFF
TRBD1	TRBV28	.	TRBJ2-7	TGTGCCAGCAGCCTTGACCGGGACAGGGGGACCTACGAGCAGTACTTC	CASSLDRDRGTYEQYF
.	TRBV19	.	TRBJ1-4	TGTGCCAGTAGTACGGGCGGGGGAAATGAAAAACTGTTTTTT	CASSTGGGNEKLFF
.	TRBV9	.	TRBJ2-2	TGTGCCAGCAGCGTAATGGGGGGCACCGGGGAGCTGTTTTTT	CASSVMGGTGELFF
.	TRBV29-1	.	TRBJ2-5	TGCAGCGTTGAAGATCGGGAGACCCAGTACTTC	CSVEDRETQYF
TRBD2	TRBV6-5	.	TRBJ2-1	TGTGCCAGCAGTTACAGGACTAGCGGGAGTGGCAATGAGCAGTTCTTC	CASSYRTSGSGNEQFF
TRBD2	TRBV19	.	TRBJ2-1	TGTGCCAGTAGTAGCCCCGGACTAGCGGGAGGGGACGAGCAGTTCTTC	CASSSPGLAGGDEQFF
TRBD1	TRBV5-1	few	TRBJ2-7	TGCGCCAGCAGCTTGCAGGGGGCGTTCTACGAGCAGTACTTC	CASSLQGAFYEQYF
.	TRBV5-6	once	TRBJ2-1	TGTGCCAGCAGCTTGAGAGCGGGCCTACCCAATGAGCAGTTCTTC	CASSLRAGLPNEQFF
.	TRBV15	.	TRBJ1-2	TGTGCCACCAGCGGATCAGGGGAAGGCTACACCTTC	CATSGSGEGYTF
TRBD2	TRBV6-5	.	TRBJ2-5	TGTGCCAGCAGCCGAGCCGGGACTAGCCGAGAGACCCAGTACTTC	CASSRAGTSRETQYF
.	TRBV2	.	TRBJ2-5	TGTGCCAGCAGTGATGGGAGTGGACGACAAGAGACCCAGTACTTC	CASSDGSGRQETQYF
.	TRBV7-7	.	TRBJ2-7	TGTGCTAGCAGCTTAGCGGGACAGGGATCCGAGCAGTACTTC	CASSLAGQGSEQYF
.	TRBV20-1	.	TRBJ2-5	TGCAGTGGGGCGGGCCCTGAGACCCAGTACTTC	CSGAGPETQYF
TRBD2	TRBV7-9	.	TRBJ2-7	TGTGCCAGCAGCGACCCGGGACGGGGCGGGGGGGAGTACTTC	CASSDPGRGGGEYF
TRBD2	TRBV11-2	.	TRBJ2-1	TGTGCCAGCAGCTCCCCACTAGCGGCCAGGAATGAGCAGTTCTTC	CASSSPLAARNEQFF
.	TRBV5-1	.	TRBJ2-6	TGCGCCAGCAGCCCCGGGACACTCCCTGGGGCCAACGTCCTGACTTTC	CASSPGTLPGANVLTF
TRBD1	TRBV18	.	TRBJ2-7	TGTGCCAGCTCACCGTCACAGGGGGCCTCATACGAGCAGTACTTC	CASSPSQGASYEQYF
.	TRBV28	.	TRBJ2-1	TGTGCCAGCAGTTTCGGCGGGGCTTCCTACAATGAGCAGTTCTTC	CASSFGGASYNEQFF
.	TRBV6-6	.	TRBJ1-1	TGTGCCAGCACCGTCACGACAGAAATGAACACTGAAGCTTTCTTT	CASTVTTEMNTEAFF
.	TRBV5-6	once	TRBJ1-2	TGTGCCAGCAGCTTAGGAGGGACCGCGAGTTTTAATGGCTACACCTTC	CASSLGGTASFNGYTF
.	TRBV27	once	TRBJ2-1	TGTGCCAGCAGTTTTGATAGTAATGAGCAGTTCTTC	CASSFDSNEQFF